This TCR beta chain was obtained from a study of blood T cell repertoires in COVID-19 (dated by TCRdb to between 2020 and 2021). General notes on the study: Samples covering the acute and convalescent phases of COVID-19 were provided by collaborators in the United States, Italy and Spain. The material from the prospective study consisted of cDNA or gDNA derived from T cells, B-cell-depleted T cells, or PBMCs. Subjects who had been exposed to COVID-19, were actively infected with it, or had recovered from it provided the deeply sampled blood TCRbeta repertoires that made up the dataset. A freely available public database, intended as a resource for researchers studying the immune response to SARS-CoV-2, is where the repertoires were released. Samples were obtained from the ongoing ImmuneRACE study (first 160 participants) and from 1,200 or so subjects provided by 6 global collaborators. The sample metadata nearly always contained a de-identified subject ID, COVID-19 status, age in years and sex. Where available, HLA class I and class II types were obtained from metadata supplied by the sample provider rather than from assay-based typing. Overall study outcomes, separate from this receptor: The amount of clinical and demographic metadata varied by source and participant and was provided uncurated.

TCRbeta CDR3 regions were amplified from genomic DNA using the immunoSEQ Assay, a bias-controlled multiplex PCR. The authors processed their data as follows. The number of nucleated cells in each sample was estimated from the amplification of reference gene primers within the assay. To quantify the absolute abundance of each unique TCRbeta CDR3 rearrangement, sequence reads were collapsed and filtered. For each sample, productive Simpson clonality was calculated by taking the square root of Simpson's diversity index across productive rearrangements. This is the immuneACCESS table as TCRdb keeps it, with only in-frame sequences that have V and J called. A part of the clones is gone; compared with another copy, unresolved V genes explain less than half, and the rest is unexplained. Clone size and the V and J calls come from that table; the DNA yielded D and trimming. The sample table records about 220,000 clones; approximately 82% of these occur just once. The ten largest clones capture approximately 4% of the sample.

Each collaborating institution followed its own protocols to collect whole blood in K2EDTA tubes. For TCRbeta analysis, collaborators shipped samples as frozen whole blood, isolated PBMCs, or DNA extracted from either of those sample types. Trimming costs V 1 base and J 8 bases, and their ends lie 14 bases apart. In the germline V gene, CDR1 corresponds to SGHAT and CDR2 to FQNNGV. The CDR3 runs 15 amino acids, cysteine and phenylalanine included. Only the CDR3 part of the read is kept: 45 bases, read in frame from the first base. Comment on this clone: Its antigen is currently not known. No base quality values were provided; no much bigger clone lies one nucleotide off.

The chain joins TRBV11-2 to TRBJ1-4, and possibly TRBD1, on 6 matching bases. The receptor was derived from a woman over 75 with acute or convalescent COVID-19. What was sequenced was peripheral blood. Read as DNA, the sequence is TGTGCCAGCAGCTTAGGCCGGGGGGCGCGAGAAAAACTGTTTTTT. Its product reads: CASSLGRGAREKLFF.